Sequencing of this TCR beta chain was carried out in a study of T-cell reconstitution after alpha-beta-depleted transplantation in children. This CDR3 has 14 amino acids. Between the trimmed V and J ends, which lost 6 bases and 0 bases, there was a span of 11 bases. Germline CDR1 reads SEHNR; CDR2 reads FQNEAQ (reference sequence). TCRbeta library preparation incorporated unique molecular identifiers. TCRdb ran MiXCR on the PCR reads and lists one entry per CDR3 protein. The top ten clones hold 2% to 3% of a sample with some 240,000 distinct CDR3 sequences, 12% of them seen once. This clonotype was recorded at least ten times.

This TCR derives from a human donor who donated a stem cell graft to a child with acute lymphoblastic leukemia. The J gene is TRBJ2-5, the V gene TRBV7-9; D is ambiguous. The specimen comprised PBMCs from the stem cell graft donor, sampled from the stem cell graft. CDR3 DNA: TGTGCCAGCAGTAACAGCCAGTACCAAGAGACCCAGTACTTC. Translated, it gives CASSNSQYQETQYF.